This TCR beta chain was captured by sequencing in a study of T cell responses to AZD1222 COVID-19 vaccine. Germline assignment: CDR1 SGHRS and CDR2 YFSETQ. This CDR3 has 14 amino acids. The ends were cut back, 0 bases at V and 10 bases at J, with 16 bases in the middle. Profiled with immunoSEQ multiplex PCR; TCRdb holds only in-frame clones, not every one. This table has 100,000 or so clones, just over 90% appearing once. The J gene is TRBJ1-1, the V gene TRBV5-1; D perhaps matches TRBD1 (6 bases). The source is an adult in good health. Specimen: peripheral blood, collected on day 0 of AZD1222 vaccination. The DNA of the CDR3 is TGCGCCAGCAGCTTGGGCGGGACACGGGCTGGAGCTTTCTTT. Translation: CASSLGGTRAGAFF.